This TCR beta chain is from a study of T cells after yellow fever vaccination. This clonotype has a count of ten or more. Antigen unknown. The CDR3 consists of 11 residues. CDR1 and CDR2 from the germline V gene are SGDLS and YYNGEE. The ends were cut back, 3 bases at V and 6 bases at J, with 7 bases in the middle. Production of TCR cDNA was by 5'RACE template switching, which also added a universal primer site and UMIs. TCRdb re-called the 5' RACE reads through MiXCR, storing one row per CDR3 protein. The repertoire holds about 320,000 distinct CDR3 sequences, about 10% seen once, with about 3% in the top ten. General study findings and limits: Sorted repertoires could include abundant contaminating clonotypes from bulk cells.

This TCR was sampled from a man aged 18 to 35 who received the YFV17D yellow fever vaccine. The chain uses TRBV9 and TRBJ2-7, with D tentatively TRBD1 (6 bases). Specimen: CD4+ T cells sorted from PBMCs, collected 45 days after the yellow fever booster vaccination. The CDR3 DNA follows: TGTGCCAGCAGCGCAGGGGTCGAGCAGTACTTC. Translated: CASSAGVEQYF. The full variable domain, its missing parts supplied by reference TRBV9 and TRBJ2-7, is DSGVTQTPKHLITATGQRVTLRCSPRSGDLSVYWYQQSLDQGLQFLIQYYNGEERAKGNILERFSAQQFPDLHSELNLSSLELGDSALYFCASSAGVEQYFGPGTRLTVT.